This T cell receptor (beta chain) was sequenced in a study of CDR3 diversity in severe acne. Germline lookup yields CDR1 LGHNA and CDR2 YNFKEQ. This CDR3 is 16 amino acids long. V gave up 3 bases and J gave up 0 bases, with 13 bases separating them. TCRdb reprocessed the PCR reads via MiXCR and lists one record per CDR3 protein. The profile shows about 98,000 distinct CDR3 sequences, approximately 47% of them singletons. The chain is built from TRBV4-2 and TRBJ2-3, with D perhaps matching TRBD2 (5 bases). Sequenced input: blood. The TCR originated in a male donor with acne. The CDR3 region has the DNA TGTGCCAGCAGCCATCTCCCCCTAGCTAGCACAGATACGCAGTATTTT. Its protein product is CASSHLPLASTDTQYF.